These 21 T cell receptor beta chains came from one sample sequenced in a study of sequential checkpoint blockade in melanoma (dated 2019 in TCRdb). In the paper's terms, the treatment or condition label means: randomized to nivolumab then ipilimumab (arm A) or the reverse (arm B). The method behind the library was the immunoSEQ multiplex PCR assay. TCRdb took this table from immuneACCESS and kept in-frame rearrangements with V and J called. Such tables lack part of the clones; where checked against another copy, unresolved V genes explain under half of the gap, and the rest is unexplained. Within this sample are about 25,000 clones, with 77% of them counted one time only. The ten largest clones add up to roughly 22% of the sample. The sequenced sample was CD8+ T cells sorted from blood (inferred from file names), obtained from a patient given nivolumab and ipilimumab in sequence. These receptor sequences come from a human donor with melanoma.

J is TRBJ2-7 and V is TRBV5-6; D is unresolved. The CDR3 contains 13 residues. Germline V gene data show CDR1 as SGHDT and CDR2 as YYEEEE. The V end was cut by 1 base, the J end by 0 bases, with 5 bases between. CDR3: CASSLFSSYEQYF. The CDR3 region has the DNA TGTGCCAGCAGCTTGTTCAGCTCCTACGAGCAGTACTTC.

This clone is termed medium-sized (0.01 to 0.1%). The chain carries TRBV4-3 and TRBJ2-3, with 13 bases fitting TRBD2. Germline V lookup: CDR1 LGHNA, CDR2 YSLEER. With V trimmed by 0 bases and J by 3 bases, 6 bases remained unmatched. This CDR3 is built from 18 residues. CDR3: CASSQELAGGPSTDTQYF. The CDR3 nucleotides are TGCGCCAGCAGCCAAGAACTAGCGGGAGGGCCAAGTACAGATACGCAGTATTTT.

The chain uses TRBV7-9 and TRBJ2-1; D might be TRBD1 (6 bases). Trimming cost V 5 bases and J 10 bases, with 15 bases left between them. Per the germline V gene, CDR1 is SEHNR and CDR2 is FQNEAQ (reference sequence). This CDR3 comprises 13 residues. The CDR3 DNA reads as TGTGCCAGCAGCGAAAACAGGGTTGGGGAGCAGTTCTTC. Residues: CASSENRVGEQFF.

In its sample, this clone was seen once. This chain uses TRBV5-3 with TRBJ1-2; D is uncertain. TRBV5-3 is designated an ORF whose function remains uncertain. The CDR3 spans 11 residues. With 2 bases removed from V and 7 bases from J, the gap between germline ends came to 6 bases. CDR3 sequence: CARSFQCGYTF. In DNA form, the CDR3 reads TGTGCCAGAAGCTTTCAGTGTGGCTACACCTTC.

The chain joins TRBV30 to TRBJ2-2, with 11 bases matching TRBD1. V gave up 5 bases and J gave up 7 bases; unmatched junction bases: 9. Germline V gene lookup returns CDR1 GTSNPN and CDR2 SVGIG (reference sequence). The CDR3 has 15 amino acids. CDR3 residues: CAWEGTGGLVGELFF. The CDR3 nucleotides read TGTGCCTGGGAGGGGACAGGGGGTTTGGTCGGGGAGCTGTTTTTT.

For the CDR3, the DNA is TGTGCCAGTAGTTCCTTAGGGACAGGGGTCACAGATACGCAGTATTTT. This codes for CASSSLGTGVTDTQYF. The chain recombines TRBV19 with TRBJ2-3, with 10 bases fitting TRBD1. CDR1 and CDR2 from the germline V gene are LNHDA and SQIVND (reference sequence). After removal of 5 bases from V and 2 bases from J, the junction contained 7 bases not matched to a gene. This CDR3 is built from 16 residues.

CDR3 DNA sequence: TGTGCCAGCAGCTTCCGGGACAGGGTGCCCGGGAAGGTCGGGGAGCAGTACTTC. It is translated as CASSFRDRVPGKVGEQYF. The chain links TRBV21-1 to TRBJ2-7; the table's D call, TRBD1, was not checked against the DNA. TRBV21-1 is a pseudogene locus. This CDR3 contains 18 residues.

The V gene is TRBV6-5, the J gene TRBJ1-4; TRBD1 matches 10 bases. This CDR3 comprises 15 residues. V was clipped by 5 bases and J by 3 bases; unmatched bases: 3. Germline CDR1 MNHEY, CDR2 SVGAGI. CDR3 protein: CASSGQGVANEKLFF. CDR3 sequence (DNA): TGTGCCAGCAGTGGACAGGGGGTTGCTAATGAAAAACTGTTTTTT.

V gene TRBV2 combines with J gene TRBJ2-5, with 9 bases that match TRBD1. The J call may be incorrect, as the DNA end agrees better with TRBJ2-7. The CDR3 is made up of 15 amino acids. Looked up from germline, CDR1 is SNHLY and CDR2 is FYNNEI. CDR3 sequence (DNA): TGTGCCAGCAGTACCGGGACAGGGAGGGTGAGCGAGCAGTACTTC. It translates to CASSTGTGRVSEQYF.

V is TRBV4-1 and J is TRBJ2-3; tentative D call: TRBD1 (8 bases). This CDR3 region has 16 residues. V was trimmed by 3 bases and J by 3 bases, leaving 16 bases between them. Germline V gene sequence: CDR1 MGHRA, CDR2 YSYEKL. CDR3 sequence: CASSHLDREGTDTQYF. The CDR3 bases are TGCGCCAGCAGCCACTTGGACAGGGAGGGGACAGATACGCAGTATTTT.

The rearrangement joins TRBV4-2 to TRBJ1-2, with TRBD1 matching 7 bases. Trimming took 5 bases from V and 8 from J; bases not matched to a gene: 11. This CDR3 has 14 amino acids. CDR1 is LGHNA, CDR2 YNFKEQ, per germline. In DNA, the CDR3 is TGTGCCAGCAGCGCGAGGGCAGGGGGGTCGGGCTACACCTTC. Protein sequence: CASSARAGGSGYTF.

The J gene is TRBJ2-1, the V gene TRBV15; the match to TRBD2 covers 9 bases. CDR3 length equals 16 residues. V was pared by 3 bases and J by 9 bases, with 12 bases of the junction left unmatched. From germline, CDR1 is LNHNV and CDR2 YYDKDF (reference sequence). CDR3 in amino acids: CATSSSLREGYIEQFF. CDR3 sequence (DNA): TGTGCCACCAGCAGCTCCTTGCGGGAGGGTTATATTGAGCAGTTCTTC. Using reference TRBV15 and TRBJ2-1 for the parts outside the CDR3, the full variable domain is DAMVIQNPRYQVTQFGKPVTLSCSQTLNHNVMYWYQQKSSQAPKLLFHYYDKDFNNEADTPDNFQSRRPNTSFCFLDIRSPGLGDTAMYLCATSSSLREGYIEQFFGPGTRLTVL.

This clone appeared once. The V and J genes are TRBV6-5 and TRBJ1-2; D is possibly TRBD1 (5 bases). The germline V gene has CDR1 MNHEY and CDR2 SVGAGI. CDR3 length: 13 amino acids. V lost 0 bases and J 8 bases, leaving 10 bases between the germline ends. CDR3 coding DNA: TGTGCCAGCAGTTACTCCAGGGCATCCGGCTACACCTTC. Amino acid sequence: CASSYSRASGYTF.

CDR3 residues: CASSPEVNQETQYF. The CDR3 DNA reads as TGTGCCAGCAGCCCAGAGGTCAACCAAGAGACCCAGTACTTC. The chain uses TRBV9 and TRBJ2-5; D is undetermined. Per the germline V gene, CDR1 is SGDLS and CDR2 is YYNGEE. The CDR3 loop spans 14 amino acids. The germline V and J ends were trimmed by 4 bases and 0 bases, with 10 bases remaining between them.

This sequence joins TRBV28 and TRBJ2-1; D is uncertain. This CDR3 is built from 13 residues. V lost 6 bases to trimming and J lost 7 bases, with 13 bases between them. The V gene's germline CDR1 is MDHEN and CDR2 SYDVKM. The CDR3 is CASRWPSANEQFF. CDR3 sequence (DNA): TGTGCCAGCAGATGGCCTAGTGCTAATGAGCAGTTCTTC.

The chain has TRBV5-1 and TRBJ2-7, with TRBD2 as a possible D gene (5 bases). The V end was cut by 0 bases, the J end by 2 bases, with 12 bases between. Germline values: CDR1 SGHRS, CDR2 YFSETQ. CDR3 length: 15 residues. This CDR3 reads CASSLGLTTTYEQYF. The CDR3 bases are TGCGCCAGCAGCTTGGGTTTGACTACGACCTACGAGCAGTACTTC.

The rearrangement links TRBV7-9 to TRBJ2-1, with TRBD2 matching 7 bases. CDR1 is SEHNR, CDR2 FQNEAQ, per germline (reference sequence). The V and J ends lost 5 bases and 9 bases, in that order; junction bases with no gene match: 13. The CDR3 runs 15 residues. The CDR3 reads CASSPEGRLAPEQFF. The CDR3, as DNA: TGTGCCAGCAGCCCTGAGGGACGACTAGCCCCTGAGCAGTTCTTC.

The chain joins TRBV9 to TRBJ2-7; D is possibly TRBD1 (5 bases). Germline CDR1 and CDR2: SGDLS and YYNGEE. V shed 0 bases and J shed 6 bases, with 7 bases lying between them. The CDR3 spans 12 residues. CDR3 in DNA: TGTGCCAGCAGCGTAGCTAGGGGCGAGCAGTACTTC. Amino acids: CASSVARGEQYF. The whole variable domain, filled in from reference TRBV9 and TRBJ2-7, reads DSGVTQTPKHLITATGQRVTLRCSPRSGDLSVYWYQQSLDQGLQFLIQYYNGEERAKGNILERFSAQQFPDLHSELNLSSLELGDSALYFCASSVARGEQYFGPGTRLTVT.

This chain connects TRBV18 to TRBJ1-2; 11 bases are shared with TRBD1. CDR1 and CDR2 from the germline V gene are KGHSH and LQKENI. Trimming cost V 3 bases and J 6 bases; bases outside gene matches: 3. CDR3 length: 14 residues. In nucleotides, the CDR3 is TGTGCCAGCTCACCGGACAGGGGGCTAGATGGCTACACCTTC. It codes for CASSPDRGLDGYTF.

CDR3 bases: TGTGCCAGCGGTCTAGCGGGGGGGAACAATGAGCAGTTCTTC. Its translation is CASGLAGGNNEQFF. The rearrangement joins TRBV6-5 to TRBJ2-1; 12 positions match TRBD2. CDR1 and CDR2 from the germline V gene are MNHEY and SVGAGI. After removal of 8 bases from V and 5 bases from J, the junction contained 4 bases not matched to a gene. The CDR3 spans 14 residues.

The chain recombines TRBV4-3 with TRBJ2-1, with D perhaps TRBD1 (5 bases). This CDR3 region has 17 residues. The V gene's germline CDR1 is LGHNA and CDR2 YSLEER. Trimming cost V 5 bases and J 4 bases, with 21 bases left between them. The CDR3 sequence is CASSNGRLSRDYNEQFF. CDR3 DNA sequence: TGCGCCAGCAGCAACGGTCGGTTATCCAGGGATTACAATGAGCAGTTCTTC.